A selection of T cell receptor beta chains follows, all from one sample in a study of cytomegalovirus exposure and HLA in healthy donors. Assay: immunoSEQ multiplex PCR; the TCRdb copy retains only in-frame clones and omits some. The sample carries roughly 110,000 clones, approximately 80% recorded once. Sequenced: PBMCs. The receptors come from a woman aged 18 to 35 in good health and CMV-seronegative. CDR3s include the opening cysteine and the closing phenylalanine or tryptophan.

J,V,CDR3
TRBJ2-2,TRBV6-1,CATAVGGRTGELFF
TRBJ2-5,TRBV5-4,CASRRTSTLQETQYF
TRBJ1-3,TRBV30,CAWSVRERASGNTIYF
TRBJ2-7,TRBV5-5,CASQRGTGYEQYF
TRBJ1-5,TRBV6-6,CASSYSYSNQPQHF
TRBJ1-2,TRBV28,CASSTRRPTGGYTF
TRBJ1-1,TRBV5-8,CAAGGTGKMNTEAFF
TRBJ1-1,TRBV6-1,CASKREEVGNTEAFF
TRBJ2-1,TRBV4-2,CASSQASGVSYNEQFF
TRBJ2-1,TRBV7-2,CASSSGTYPNEQFF
TRBJ2-7,TRBV10-3,CAIRGQSYEQYF
TRBJ1-1,TRBV29-1,CSAGQGGSEAFF
TRBJ1-2,TRBV28,CASSLGGAGGYGYTF
TRBJ1-1,TRBV27,CASSGSVNTEAFF
TRBJ1-2,TRBV11-3,CASSLDSNYGYTF
TRBJ2-2,TRBV4-2,CASSLRDRGTGELFF
TRBJ2-3,TRBV6-6,CASSYGPSIGTDTQYF
TRBJ2-5,TRBV5-5,CASSFLAGGGETQYF
TRBJ1-2,TRBV27,CASSFRQGHGYTF
TRBJ1-2,TRBV6-6,CATLEGYGYTF
TRBJ1-1,TRBV19,CASSMEFRLNTEAFF
TRBJ1-4,TRBV6-5,CASSRDRFREKLFF
TRBJ2-5,TRBV19,CASSIPRLAEPQETQYF
TRBJ1-5,TRBV19,CASSIDLNSNQPQHF
TRBJ2-1,TRBV7-9,CASSPSPRLAGGPGEQFF
TRBJ1-2,TRBV7-2,CASSGRQGSYGYTF
TRBJ2-3,TRBV4-2,CASSPGTPGKDTQYF
TRBJ2-2,TRBV2,CASSEGGLAGAGELFF
TRBJ2-1,TRBV5-1,CASQSGLAGHEQFF
TRBJ1-3,TRBV28,CASSSRSSGNTIYF
TRBJ2-3,TRBV10-1,CASRARTEGDTQYF
TRBJ1-2,TRBV11-2,CASSPGQFYGYTF
TRBJ1-1,TRBV6-5,CASSTDRDTVAFF
TRBJ1-1,TRBV5-1,CASSRTGGSNTEAFF
TRBJ2-6,TRBV2,CASRVGTVGANVLTF
TRBJ2-2,TRBV10-1,CAGTGGGGELFF
TRBJ1-1,TRBV19,CASTRDRENTEAFF
TRBJ2-6,TRBV5-1,CASSLGGTGTGANVLTF
TRBJ2-3,TRBV7-9,CASSFSGTSTDTQYF
TRBJ2-3,TRBV19,CASSQTGSVTQYF
TRBJ2-5,TRBV15,CATSRDLASGPGKETQYF
TRBJ2-2,TRBV11-3,CASSWRDSSDTGELFF